Each of the 20 T cell receptor beta chains below was sequenced from the same sample in a study of T cell responses to AZD1222 COVID-19 vaccine. Assay: immunoSEQ multiplex PCR; the TCRdb copy retains only in-frame clones and omits some. The sample holds about 86,000 clones, about 91% seen once. This specimen was peripheral blood, taken on day 0 of MenACWY control vaccination. These receptors all stem from an adult in good health.

CDR3: CATSRQGYGNQPQHF. The CDR3 nucleotides read TGTGCCACCAGCAGACAGGGTTATGGCAATCAGCCCCAGCATTTT. The chain links TRBV15 to TRBJ1-5, with a tentative D call TRBD1 (5 bases). The CDR3 extends over 15 amino acids. V shed 2 bases and J shed 2 bases, with 10 bases lying between them. Germline V gene data show CDR1 as LNHNV and CDR2 as YYDKDF (reference sequence).

The chain is built from TRBV11-3 and TRBJ2-2, with 8 bases identical to TRBD2. The V gene end was trimmed by 5 bases and the J gene end by 0 bases; junction bases not matched to a gene: 5. CDR1 SGHNT and CDR2 YENEEA come from the germline V gene. CDR3 length equals 16 residues. CDR3 coding DNA: TGTGCCAGCAGCCCTCAGGGACTAGCGAACACCGGGGAGCTGTTTTTT. Translated: CASSPQGLANTGELFF. Filled out from reference TRBV11-3 and TRBJ2-2, the complete variable domain reads EAGVVQSPRYKIIEKKQPVAFWCNPISGHNTLYWYLQNLGQGPELLIRYENEEAVDDSQLPKDRFSAERLKGVDSTLKIQPAELGDSAVYLCASSPQGLANTGELFFGEGSRLTVL.

V gene TRBV7-2 combines with J gene TRBJ2-7; 12 bases are shared with TRBD2. The V and J ends lost 2 bases and 4 bases, in that order; junction bases with no gene match: 9. The germline CDR1 and CDR2 sequences are SGHTA and FQGNSA. CDR3 length: 17 amino acids. For the CDR3, the DNA is TGTGCCAGCAGCTTAAGCCCTAGCGGGGGGGCCCGGTACGAGCAGTACTTC. Translation gives CASSLSPSGGARYEQYF.

The chain links TRBV5-1 to TRBJ1-4; D unresolved. The CDR3 contains 13 residues. Per the germline V gene, CDR1 is SGHRS and CDR2 is YFSETQ. Trimming shortened V by 0 bases and J by 6 bases, and 6 bases separated the two germline ends. CDR3: CASSLAAYEKLFF. The DNA for the CDR3 is TGCGCCAGCAGCTTGGCGGCCTATGAAAAACTGTTTTTT.

This chain joins TRBV7-9 and TRBJ1-5; D unclear. In germline, CDR1 is SEHNR, CDR2 FQNEAQ (reference sequence). This CDR3 comprises 11 residues. The V end lost 8 bases, the J end lost 5 bases, and 7 bases lay between the germline ends. The CDR3 here is CASGDDQPQHF. CDR3 coding DNA: TGTGCCAGCGGCGATGATCAGCCCCAGCATTTT.

The chain uses TRBV3-1 (or the pseudogene TRBV3-2) and TRBJ1-4, with D tentatively TRBD1 (5 bases). This CDR3 has 16 amino acids. With 0 bases removed from V and 8 bases from J, the gap between germline ends came to 16 bases. Germline CDR1 reads LGHDT; CDR2 reads YNNKEL (reference sequence). CDR3 sequence: CASSQEGGRVGEKLFF. The CDR3 DNA follows: TGTGCCAGCAGCCAAGAAGGAGGCAGGGTGGGAGAAAAACTGTTTTTT.

The chain joins TRBV10-3 to TRBJ1-5; weak D call: TRBD1 (5 bases). Germline lookup yields CDR1 ENHRY and CDR2 SYGVKD. Trimming took off 0 bases at V and 5 bases at J, with 11 bases between the two ends. This CDR3 comprises 15 residues. CDR3 nucleotide sequence: TGTGCCATCAGTGAGTCGACGGGGACCCATCAGCCCCAGCATTTT. It specifies CAISESTGTHQPQHF.

The chain has TRBV10-3 and TRBJ2-4, with D perhaps matching TRBD2 (6 bases). Deletions cut 8 bases from V and 8 bases from J, with 10 bases between. Germline V gene lookup returns CDR1 ENHRY and CDR2 SYGVKD. There are 11 residues in the CDR3. CDR3 in amino acids: CAIRDSDIQYF. The CDR3 coding sequence is TGTGCCATCCGGGACTCGGACATTCAGTACTTC.

This sequence joins TRBV7-2 and TRBJ1-4, with 7 bases identical to TRBD1. The germline gives CDR1 SGHTA, CDR2 FQGNSA. V shed 3 bases, J shed 2 bases, and the junction held 3 bases outside the gene matches. The CDR3 length is 15 residues. CDR3 residues: CASSLQQGTNEKLFF. The CDR3 DNA follows: TGTGCCAGCAGCTTGCAACAGGGGACTAATGAAAAACTGTTTTTT.

The chain combines TRBV9 with TRBJ2-2; 8 nucleotides agree with TRBD2. The CDR3 extends over 16 amino acids. The trim removed 0 bases at V and 5 bases at J, leaving 6 bases unmatched. Germline assignment: CDR1 SGDLS and CDR2 YYNGEE. The CDR3 loop is CASSVEPAGDTGELFF. The CDR3 bases are TGTGCCAGCAGCGTAGAGCCAGCGGGGGATACCGGGGAGCTGTTTTTT.

The gene calls are TRBV30 and TRBJ1-6; 8 bases fit TRBD1. The V gene end was trimmed by 0 bases and the J gene end by 14 bases; junction bases not matched to a gene: 12. The CDR3 has 15 residues. In germline, CDR1 is GTSNPN, CDR2 SVGIG (reference sequence). The chain's CDR3 is CAWSVPSTGENTLHF. CDR3 bases: TGTGCCTGGAGTGTCCCTTCGACAGGGGAGAACACCCTCCACTTT.

The J gene is TRBJ2-7, the V gene TRBV5-5; D possibly corresponds to TRBD2 (7 bases). Trimming took 4 bases from V and 3 from J, leaving 17 bases between them. The germline V gene encodes CDR1 SGHKS and CDR2 YYEKEE (reference sequence). CDR3 length: 15 amino acids. In DNA form, the CDR3 reads TGTGCCAGCAGCCTCGATTGGGGGGGCGGCTACGAGCAGTACTTC. Encoded protein: CASSLDWGGGYEQYF.

The genes are TRBV13 and TRBJ2-7, with a possible D match to TRBD2 (5 bases). This CDR3 is built from 14 residues. V lost 4 bases to trimming and J lost 6 bases, with 16 bases between them. Germline values: CDR1 PRHDT, CDR2 FYEKMQ (reference sequence). CDR3 sequence (DNA): TGTGCCAGCAGCTCCTACCTCCGGGGTTCCGAGCAGTACTTC. This gives the protein CASSSYLRGSEQYF.

This clone is a singleton in its sample. In DNA, the CDR3 is TGTGCCAGCAGCTTTCCGGGAAGCGGTCACAATGAGCAGTTCTTC. Translation gives CASSFPGSGHNEQFF. V usage is TRBV7-6 and J usage is TRBJ2-1; perhaps TRBD2 as D (5 bases). The CDR3 length is 15 residues. Germline loops: CDR1 SGHVS, CDR2 FNYEAQ. V was shortened by 3 bases and J by 5 bases, with 14 bases between the two germline ends.

This chain connects TRBV5-1 to TRBJ2-6, with D maybe TRBD1 (6 bases). The CDR3 has 17 amino acids. CDR1 and CDR2 from the germline V gene are SGHRS and YFSETQ. V was trimmed by 4 bases and J by 0 bases, leaving 14 bases between them. CDR3 sequence reads: CASSTGQPFSGANVLTF. The CDR3 nucleotides read TGCGCCAGCAGCACGGGACAACCTTTCTCTGGGGCCAACGTCCTGACTTTC.

This sequence joins TRBV4-2 and TRBJ1-6, with 11 positions matching TRBD1. V trimming: 4 bases; J trimming: 9 bases; junction bases outside the gene matches: 11. Germline CDR1 and CDR2: LGHNA and YNFKEQ. The CDR3 loop spans 17 amino acids. This CDR3 reads CASSLGATGQGVSPLHF. CDR3 coding DNA: TGTGCCAGCAGCCTAGGGGCAACGGGACAGGGGGTTTCACCCCTCCACTTT.

The rearrangement uses TRBV5-1 and TRBJ1-5; D gene uncertain. Trimming took off 0 bases at V and 1 base at J, with 11 bases between the two ends. The CDR3 has 16 amino acids. Germline V gives CDR1 SGHRS, CDR2 YFSETQ. CDR3 region: CASSLDRVSSNQPQHF. The DNA of the CDR3 is TGCGCCAGCAGCTTGGATCGGGTGAGCAGCAATCAGCCCCAGCATTTT.

This clone was seen only once. This chain's CDR3 is CSVPLSGYGYTF. For the CDR3, the DNA is TGCAGCGTTCCCCTCAGCGGATATGGCTACACCTTC. This rearrangement joins TRBV29-1 to TRBJ1-2; unclear D gene. The CDR3 consists of 12 residues. Germline CDR1 and CDR2: SQVTM and ANQGSEA. Trimming removed 5 bases from V and 5 bases from J, with 12 bases in between.

This clone was seen a few times. J is TRBJ2-3 and V is TRBV6-1; D may correspond to TRBD1 or TRBD2 (5 bases each). Trimming pared 3 bases from V and 2 bases from J, leaving 12 bases between. The CDR3 length is 15 residues. The V gene's germline CDR1 is MNHNS and CDR2 SASEGT. DNA of the CDR3: TGTGCCAGCAGTGAGGTGGGACCGCCCACAGATACGCAGTATTTT. It codes for CASSEVGPPTDTQYF.

The chain is built from TRBV6-5 and TRBJ1-6; a possible D gene is TRBD1 (5 bases). Per germline, CDR1 MNHEY and CDR2 SVGAGI. CDR3 length equals 13 residues. The ends were cut back, 7 bases at V and 14 bases at J, with 18 bases in the middle. The CDR3 loop reads CASTAQGIKTLHF. The CDR3 DNA reads as TGTGCCAGCACCGCTCAGGGTATTAAGACCCTCCACTTT.